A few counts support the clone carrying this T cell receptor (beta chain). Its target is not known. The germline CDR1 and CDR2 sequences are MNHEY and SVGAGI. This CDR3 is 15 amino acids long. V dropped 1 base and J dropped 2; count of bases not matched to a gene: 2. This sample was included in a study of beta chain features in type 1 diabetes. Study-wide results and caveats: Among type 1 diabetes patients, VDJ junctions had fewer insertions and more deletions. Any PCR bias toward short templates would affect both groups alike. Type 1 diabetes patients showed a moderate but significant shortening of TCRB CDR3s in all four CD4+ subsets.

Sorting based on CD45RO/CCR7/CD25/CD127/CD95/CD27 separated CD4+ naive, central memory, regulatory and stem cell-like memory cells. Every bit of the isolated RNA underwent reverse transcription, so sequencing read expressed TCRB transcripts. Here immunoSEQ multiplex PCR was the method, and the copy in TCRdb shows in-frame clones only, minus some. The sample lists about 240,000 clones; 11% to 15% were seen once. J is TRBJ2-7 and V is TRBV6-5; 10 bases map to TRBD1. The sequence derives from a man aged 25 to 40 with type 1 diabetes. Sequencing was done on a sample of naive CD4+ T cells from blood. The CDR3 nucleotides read TGTGCCAGCAGTTACTTCGGGACAGGGGCCTACGAGCAGTACTTC. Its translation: CASSYFGTGAYEQYF.